A single TCR beta chain is shown here with its context. No antigen is known for it. This sample is drawn from a study of T cell responses to AZD1222 COVID-19 vaccine. CDR1 MRHNA and CDR2 SNTAGT come from the germline V gene. The CDR3 covers 14 residues. V was pared by 7 bases and J by 3 bases, with 3 bases of the junction left unmatched. Sequenced by immunoSEQ multiplex PCR; TCRdb stores in-frame clones only, minus some. In the table there are around 150,000 clones, roughly 90% of which are singletons. Findings of the study overall: Donors were mostly white British, more females; clonal diversity possibly underestimated. Vaccine-associated CD4 TCRs ranged over spike, dominating at 160-218 and 743-854.

V is TRBV6-4 and J is TRBJ2-1; TRBD2 agrees at 10 bases. The sequencing here drew on peripheral blood, taken 28 days after the second AZD1222 dose. The sequence came from an adult who received the AZD1222 COVID-19 vaccine. The CDR3 loop reads CASKRTSGYNEQFF. In DNA form, the CDR3 reads TGTGCCAGCAAGAGGACTAGCGGCTACAATGAGCAGTTCTTC.